The TCR beta chain described here comes from a study of blood T cell repertoires in COVID-19. Across the whole study: The samples span acute and convalescent COVID-19 from the United States, Italy and Spain. PBMCs, B-cell-depleted T cells, or T cells were the source of the cDNA or gDNA that made up the material.

CDR1 is LGHNA, CDR2 YSLEER, per germline. CDR3 length: 14 amino acids. Trimming removed 0 bases at V and 7 bases at J, with 10 bases between. As originally analysed: Estimation of nucleated cell counts was performed using reference gene primer amplification. Method: immunoSEQ multiplex PCR; TCRdb's copy keeps in-frame clones and lacks some. The DNA gave D and trimming, while V, J and clone size come from that table. This sample has under 250,000 clones, with more than 75% found just once. V gene TRBV4-3 combines with J gene TRBJ1-5; no definite D call. This receptor was identified in a woman between 65 and 79 years old with active or convalescent COVID-19. The sample consisted of peripheral blood. The CDR3 protein is CASSQDAGGQPQHF. DNA for the CDR3: TGCGCCAGCAGCCAAGATGCGGGAGGGCAGCCCCAGCATTTT.